The clone carrying this T cell receptor (beta chain) has more than one count but fewer than ten. The sample comes from a study of T cell responses to AZD1222 COVID-19 vaccine. Generated by immunoSEQ multiplex PCR, the TCRdb table keeps only in-frame clones and is missing some. The sample yields some 95,000 clones, around nine tenths seen once. Germline trimming cut 2 bases from V and 7 bases from J; bases unmatched to any gene: 4. The CDR3 covers 14 residues. CDR1 and CDR2 from the germline V gene are SGHRS and YFSETQ. The TCR was taken from an adult in good health. The chain links TRBV5-1 to TRBJ1-2, with 11 bases that match TRBD1. The specimen was peripheral blood, collected on day 0 of MenACWY control vaccination. CDR3 loop: CASSLGTGGSGYTF. The CDR3 DNA follows: TGCGCCAGCAGCTTAGGGACAGGGGGTTCTGGCTACACCTTC.